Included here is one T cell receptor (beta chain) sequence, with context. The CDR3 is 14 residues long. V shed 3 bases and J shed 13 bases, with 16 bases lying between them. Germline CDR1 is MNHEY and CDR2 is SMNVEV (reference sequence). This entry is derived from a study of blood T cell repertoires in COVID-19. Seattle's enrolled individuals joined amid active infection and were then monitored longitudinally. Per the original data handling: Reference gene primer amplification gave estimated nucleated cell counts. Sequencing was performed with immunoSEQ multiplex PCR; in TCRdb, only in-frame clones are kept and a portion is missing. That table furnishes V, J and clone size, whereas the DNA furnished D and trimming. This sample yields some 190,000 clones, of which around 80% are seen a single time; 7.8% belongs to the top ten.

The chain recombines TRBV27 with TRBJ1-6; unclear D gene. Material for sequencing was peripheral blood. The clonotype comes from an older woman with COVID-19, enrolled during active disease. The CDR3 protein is CASSFSQASTPLHF. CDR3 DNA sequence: TGTGCCAGCAGTTTTTCGCAGGCCAGTACGCCCCTCCACTTT.